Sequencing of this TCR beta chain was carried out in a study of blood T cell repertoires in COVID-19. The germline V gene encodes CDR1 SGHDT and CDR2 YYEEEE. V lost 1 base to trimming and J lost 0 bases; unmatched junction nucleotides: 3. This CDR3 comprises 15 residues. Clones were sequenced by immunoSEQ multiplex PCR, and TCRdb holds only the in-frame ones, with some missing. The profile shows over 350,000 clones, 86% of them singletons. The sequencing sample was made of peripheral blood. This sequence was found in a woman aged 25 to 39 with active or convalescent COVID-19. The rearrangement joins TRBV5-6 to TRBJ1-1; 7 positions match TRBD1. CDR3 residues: CASSLPGGLNTEAFF. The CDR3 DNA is TGTGCCAGCAGCTTGCCAGGGGGTTTGAACACTGAAGCTTTCTTT.